This T cell receptor beta chain is drawn from a study of CD8+ T cells in alopecia areata. Germline V gene lookup returns CDR1 SQVTM and CDR2 ANQGSEA. Trimming cost V 3 bases and J 4 bases, with 16 bases left between them. The CDR3 consists of 15 residues. After isolation, RNA underwent reverse transcription to generate cDNA as the sequencing template. Libraries were prepared by immunoSEQ multiplex PCR; TCRdb keeps only in-frame clonotypes and omits some of them. This table holds 200,000 to 250,000 clones, around two thirds found once. The source was CD4+ T cells sorted from blood, collected at week 0. The sequence was collected from a human donor with alopecia areata. V and J are TRBV29-1 and TRBJ2-1, with D perhaps matching TRBD2 (7 bases). In DNA, the CDR3 is TGCAGCGTTGATAGGGGGGGCCAGCCTTACAATGAGCAGTTCTTC. This encodes CSVDRGGQPYNEQFF.